These 2 T cell receptor beta chains share one sample of origin, sequenced in a study of graft-versus-host responses after intestinal transplantation. Sequencing was performed with immunoSEQ multiplex PCR; in TCRdb, only in-frame clones are kept and a portion is missing. The sample comprises 99,000 or so clones, less than 95% of which are singletons, and over 0.06% rests with the top ten. These TCRs' antigens remain unknown. The specimen comprised unstimulated CD8+ T cells sorted from spleen or lymph node cells, sampled before transplant. The receptors were sampled from a human donor who was the organ donor for an intestinal transplant.

The V gene is TRBV28, the J gene TRBJ1-2, with TRBD1 matching 7 bases. The CDR3 runs to 13 residues. Looked up from germline, CDR1 is MDHEN and CDR2 is SYDVKM. Losses at the gene ends were 5 bases for V and 7 bases for J; bases not matched to a gene: 7. Here the CDR3 reads CASSIQGSGGYTF. The DNA of the CDR3 is TGTGCCAGCAGTATACAGGGGAGCGGTGGCTACACCTTC.

The genes are TRBV10-3 and TRBJ2-7; a weak D match, TRBD2 (5 bases). Germline assignment: CDR1 ENHRY and CDR2 SYGVKD. The CDR3 is made up of 11 amino acids. The V end was cut by 11 bases, the J end by 2 bases, with 10 bases between. CDR3 loop: CALAGPYEQYF. CDR3 nucleotide sequence: TGTGCCCTCGCGGGCCCCTACGAGCAGTACTTC.